Shown below are 8 T cell receptor beta chains from a single sample sequenced in a study of T cell repertoires in cytomegalovirus infection (dated by TCRdb to between 2018 and 2020). TCRdb lists the instrument as Illumina HiSeq 1500. TCRdb handled the public reads itself, with Q25 trimming in fastp and clone calling in MiXCR, and kept productive beta chains. A single entry per CDR3 protein holds the most common genes and DNA from its merged rows. The sample includes under 850,000 distinct CDR3 sequences, with about a third observed a single time. 2.8% of the sample lies in the top ten. Material: PBMCs. Receptors were obtained from a human donor in good health (CMV status not recorded). Some clones in this sample may be carry-over from other donors' samples.

As concerns this clonotype: A much more abundant neighbour one base away suggests this may be a read error. This chain joins TRBV6-1 and TRBJ1-1; D is unresolved. The CDR3 contains 14 residues. Germline assignment: CDR1 MNHNS and CDR2 SASEGT. The ends were cut back, 0 bases at V and 1 base at J, with 6 bases in the middle. DNA for the CDR3: TGTGCCAGCAGTGAAGCATCGAAGAACACTGAAGCTTTCTTT. As protein: CASSEASKNTEAFF.

The chain joins TRBV7-2 to TRBJ1-1; D may be TRBD1 (6 bases). This CDR3 is built from 14 residues. Germline V gene data show CDR1 as SGHTA and CDR2 as FQGNSA. Trimming removed 4 bases at V and 5 bases at J, with 14 bases between. The chain's CDR3 is CASSSERGGTEAFF. CDR3 DNA: TGTGCCAGCAGCTCGGAGAGGGGGGGAACTGAAGCTTTCTTT.

In its sample, this clonotype was seen many times. The CDR3 protein is CASSPGQAIYGYTF. The CDR3 region has the DNA TGTGCCAGCAGTCCCGGACAGGCCATCTATGGCTACACCTTC. The chain employs TRBV28 and TRBJ1-2; 7 positions match TRBD1. The CDR3 spans 14 residues. The V gene's germline CDR1 is MDHEN and CDR2 SYDVKM. Trimming at V came to 5 bases and at J to 4 bases, leaving 7 bases not matched to a gene.

This clonotype was picked up a small number of times. The chain carries TRBV6-2 or TRBV6-3 and TRBJ1-2, with no clear D. Germline V gene data show CDR1 as MNHEY and CDR2 as SVGEGT. The V end was cut by 5 bases, the J end by 4 bases, with 17 bases between. This CDR3 is built from 15 residues. This CDR3 is CASSPPGTKGYGYTF. In DNA, the CDR3 is TGTGCCAGCAGTCCGCCCGGTACGAAGGGCTATGGCTACACCTTC.

In regard to this clonotype: A single base separates this from a much larger clone, so it may be a read error. The V and J genes are TRBV7-2 and TRBJ1-6; 7 bases fit TRBD1. Germline CDR1 is SGHTA and CDR2 is FQGNSA. The CDR3 loop spans 15 amino acids. The CDR3 DNA follows: TGTGCCAGCAGCTTAGAGTACAGGGGAACTTCACCCCGCCACTTT. Its translation: CASSLEYRGTSPRHF.

V is TRBV24-1 and J is TRBJ2-1; weak D call: TRBD2 (6 bases). This CDR3 contains 16 residues. V was cut by 4 bases and J by 4 bases, with 16 bases left in between. In germline, CDR1 is KGHDR, CDR2 SFDVKD. The DNA of the CDR3 is TGTGCCACCAGTGACCCCGCTAGCGCGAGATACAATGAGCAGTTCTTC. This gives the protein CATSDPASARYNEQFF.

The chain carries TRBV6-5 and TRBJ2-3; D unresolved. The CDR3 is 15 amino acids. CDR1 MNHEY and CDR2 SVGAGI come from the germline V gene. V lost 6 bases and J lost 1, with 14 bases in between. The CDR3 nucleotides read TGTGCCAGCAGCCTTTCGGTCTATGGCACAGATACGCAGTATTTT. As protein: CASSLSVYGTDTQYF.

The chain combines TRBV19 with TRBJ2-7, with a tentative D call TRBD1 (6 bases). The CDR3 runs to 13 residues. The germline V gene has CDR1 LNHDA and CDR2 SQIVND (reference sequence). The germline V and J ends were trimmed by 7 bases and 3 bases, with 13 bases remaining between them. The CDR3 region is CASIGQGNYEQYF. DNA of the CDR3: TGTGCCAGTATAGGGCAGGGGAACTACGAGCAGTACTTC.